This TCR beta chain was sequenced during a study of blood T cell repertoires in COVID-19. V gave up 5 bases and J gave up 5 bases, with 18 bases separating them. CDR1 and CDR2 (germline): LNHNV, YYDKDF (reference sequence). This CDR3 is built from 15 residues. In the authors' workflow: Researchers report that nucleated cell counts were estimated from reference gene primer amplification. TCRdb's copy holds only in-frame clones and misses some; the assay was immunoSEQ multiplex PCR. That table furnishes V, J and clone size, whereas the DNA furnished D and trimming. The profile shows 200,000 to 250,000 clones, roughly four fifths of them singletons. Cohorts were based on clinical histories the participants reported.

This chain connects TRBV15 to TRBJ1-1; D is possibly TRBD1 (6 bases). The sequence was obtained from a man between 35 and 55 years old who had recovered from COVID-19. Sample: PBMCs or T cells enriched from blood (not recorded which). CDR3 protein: CATSVGSRGGTEAFF. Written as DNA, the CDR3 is TGTGCCACCAGCGTCGGGTCCAGGGGAGGGACTGAAGCTTTCTTT.